The TCR beta chain under discussion was sequenced for a study of T-cell memory formation after mild COVID-19. Notes on this clonotype: Its antigen remains unidentified.

Via MiXCR, TCRdb re-called the 5' RACE reads, giving one row per CDR3 protein. The sample yields some 600,000 distinct CDR3 sequences, roughly 17% seen once. Germline V gene sequence: CDR1 SGHNT, CDR2 YENEEA. This CDR3 comprises 15 residues. V lost 2 bases and J 7 bases, leaving 15 bases between the germline ends. Overall study findings and caveats: Later expanders leaned CD4+, whereas clones that contracted between day 15 and 85 were balanced CD4/CD8. Mainly in CM and EM were contracting CD4+ clones; CD8+ were in EMRA.

The chain recombines TRBV11-3 with TRBJ2-1, with a tentative D call TRBD2 (6 bases). This TCR derives from an adult woman who had mild COVID-19 (a few samples of this study predate the infection). Cell type and time point are not known. Sequencing input: PBMCs or a T cell subset sorted from them (not recorded which). This chain's CDR3 is CASSLWVAAENEQFF. CDR3 sequence (DNA): TGTGCCAGCAGCTTATGGGTAGCGGCGGAAAATGAGCAGTTCTTC.